These 2 T cell receptor beta chains came from one sample sequenced in a study of T cells in localized non-small cell lung cancer. Assay: immunoSEQ multiplex PCR; the TCRdb copy retains only in-frame clones and omits some. The sample shows roughly 90,000 clones, approximately 91% of them seen only once. The sequences come from PBMCs, collected before any cancer treatment. These receptors originate from a woman between 35 and 70 years old with stage II squamous cell lung carcinoma.

This clone was seen a single time. The chain carries TRBV18 and TRBJ1-2; a weak D match, TRBD1 (5 bases). Looked up from germline, CDR1 is KGHSH and CDR2 is LQKENI. Trimming took off 2 bases at V and 3 bases at J, with 10 bases between the two ends. The CDR3 extends over 14 amino acids. The CDR3 loop is CASSPVKGHYGYTF. As DNA, the CDR3 is TGTGCCAGCTCACCAGTAAAGGGACACTATGGCTACACCTTC.

The chain combines TRBV5-6 with TRBJ1-4, with a tentative D call TRBD1 (6 bases). The germline V gene has CDR1 SGHDT and CDR2 YYEEEE. The CDR3 loop spans 15 amino acids. Trimming stripped 0 bases from V and 8 bases from J, with 14 bases between. In nucleotides, the CDR3 is TGTGCCAGCAGCTTGGACGCGGGGGGCAGCGAAAAACTGTTTTTT. Protein sequence: CASSLDAGGSEKLFF. Supplemented by reference TRBV5-6 and TRBJ1-4, the full variable domain reads DAGVTQSPTHLIKTRGQQVTLRCSPKSGHDTVSWYQQALGQGPQFIFQYYEEEERQRGNFPDRFSGHQFPNYSSELNVNALLLGDSALYLCASSLDAGGSEKLFFGSGTQLSVL.